The following is a TCR beta chain sequence with its context. The length of the CDR3 is 18 residues. V lost 4 bases, J lost 0 bases, and 9 bases stayed unmatched. Germline lookup yields CDR1 LNHDA and CDR2 SQIVND (reference sequence). This sample was taken from a study of blood T cell repertoires in COVID-19. Study summary: There were acute and convalescent COVID-19 samples, and they came from the United States, Italy and Spain. Sources were T cells, B-cell-depleted T cells, or PBMCs; the material itself was cDNA or gDNA.

Original methodology: Using reference gene primer amplification, nucleated cell counts were estimated. Profiled with immunoSEQ multiplex PCR; TCRdb holds only in-frame clones, not every one. V and J calls and clone size come straight from that table; D and trimming were deduced from the DNA. The sample consists of 200,000 or so clones, about nine tenths of them appearing once. The age range of participants was about 18 to 90 years, with residence in 20 to 25 US areas. This TCR was sampled from a woman in her thirties or forties with acute COVID-19. The sequenced material came from PBMCs or T cells enriched from blood (not recorded which). The J gene is TRBJ2-6, the V gene TRBV19, with 7 bases identical to TRBD1. CDR3 DNA sequence: TGTGCCAGTAGTAAAAGACAGGGCTCACCCTCTGGGGCCAACGTCCTGACTTTC. As protein: CASSKRQGSPSGANVLTF.